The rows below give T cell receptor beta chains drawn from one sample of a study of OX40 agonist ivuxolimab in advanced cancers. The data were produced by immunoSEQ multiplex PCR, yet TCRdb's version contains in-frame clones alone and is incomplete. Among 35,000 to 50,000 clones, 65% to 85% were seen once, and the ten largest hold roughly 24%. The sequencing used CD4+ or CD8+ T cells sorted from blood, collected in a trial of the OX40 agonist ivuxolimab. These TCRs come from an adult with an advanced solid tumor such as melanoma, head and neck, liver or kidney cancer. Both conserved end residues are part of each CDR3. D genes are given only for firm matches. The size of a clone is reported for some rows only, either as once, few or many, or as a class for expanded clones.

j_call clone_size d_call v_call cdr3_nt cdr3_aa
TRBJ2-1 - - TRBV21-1 TGTGCCAGCAGCAAAGAGACCAGAATGGCGGTTTACGTCAATGAGCAGTTCTTC CASSKETRMAVYVNEQFF
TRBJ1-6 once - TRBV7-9 TGTGCCAGCAGCCCACAGGAATATAATTCACCCCTCCACTTT CASSPQEYNSPLHF
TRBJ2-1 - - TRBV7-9 TGTGCCAGCAGCTCCCCGGACCCACGGCGGGGGCAGTTCTTC CASSSPDPRRGQFF
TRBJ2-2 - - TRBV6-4 TGTGCCAGCAGACAGGGCGAGGCCGGGGAGCTGTTTTTT CASRQGEAGELFF
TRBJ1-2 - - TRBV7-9 TGTGCCAGCAGCTTAGGACCTAACTATGGCTACACCTTC CASSLGPNYGYTF
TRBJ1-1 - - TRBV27 TGTGCCAGCAGTACAGGAGGGACTGAAGCTTTCTTT CASSTGGTEAFF
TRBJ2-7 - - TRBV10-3 TGTGCCATCAGCCGAGACGGGGGATTTGGCGAGCAGTACTTC CAISRDGGFGEQYF
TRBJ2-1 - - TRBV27 TGTGCCAGCAGTTTGGACGGCGGGAATGAGCAGTTCTTC CASSLDGGNEQFF
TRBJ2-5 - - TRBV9 TGTGCCAGCAGCGGGGGGTACCAAGAGACCCAGTACTTC CASSGGYQETQYF
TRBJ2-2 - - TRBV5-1 TGCGCCAGCAGCGCCGGGTCCGGGACCCACACCGGGGAGCTGTTTTTT CASSAGSGTHTGELFF
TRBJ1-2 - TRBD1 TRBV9 TGTGCCAGCAGCGTAGTTCGGGACAGGTCCTATGGCTACACCTTC CASSVVRDRSYGYTF
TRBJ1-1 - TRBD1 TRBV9 TGTGCCAGCAGCGAACACCCGACAGGGACTGAAGCTTTCTTT CASSEHPTGTEAFF
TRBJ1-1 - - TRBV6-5 TGTGCCAGCAGTCAGGGGCTTGAAGCTTTCTTT CASSQGLEAFF
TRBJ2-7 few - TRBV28 TGTGCCAGCAGTTTAGAGAGTAGCGGCCGCTACGAGCAGTACTTC CASSLESSGRYEQYF
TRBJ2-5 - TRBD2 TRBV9 TGTGCCAGCAGCGTAGGGGGGACTAGTAGAGAGACCCAGTACTTC CASSVGGTSRETQYF
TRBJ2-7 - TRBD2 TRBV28 TGTGCCAGCAGCGGACTAGCGGGAATATACGAGCAGTACTTC CASSGLAGIYEQYF
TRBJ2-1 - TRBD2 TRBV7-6 TGTGCCAGCAGCTTAAGGCTAGCGGGAGTTGGCTCCTACAATGAGCAGTTCTTC CASSLRLAGVGSYNEQFF
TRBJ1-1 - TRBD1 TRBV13 TGTGCCAGCAGATTACGACAGGGGGACGAAGCTTTCTTT CASRLRQGDEAFF
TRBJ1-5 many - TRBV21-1 TGTGCCAGCAGCAATGGGCCACAGGGATGCGGGTTAAATCAGCCCCAGCATTTT CASSNGPQGCGLNQPQHF
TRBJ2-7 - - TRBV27 TGTGCCAGCAGACCCCTGATGCAGGGGTACGAGCAGTACTTC CASRPLMQGYEQYF
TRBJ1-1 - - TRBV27 TGTGCCAGCAGTTATGCCGGGACAAGGAACACTGAAGCTTTCTTT CASSYAGTRNTEAFF
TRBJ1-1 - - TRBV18 TGTGCCAGCTCACCTGGCGCAATGGGTTTCACTGAAGCTTTCTTT CASSPGAMGFTEAFF
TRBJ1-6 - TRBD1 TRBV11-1 TGTGCCAGCAGCTCGGGACAGGGCGCCTTCTATAATTCACCCCTCCACTTT CASSSGQGAFYNSPLHF
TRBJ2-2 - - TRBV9 TGTGCCAGCAGCGCCGTGGGGACTCAAGACAGGGAGCTGTTTTTT CASSAVGTQDRELFF
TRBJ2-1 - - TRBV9 TGTGCCAGCAGCTCCGACGGGGGCTCCTACAATGAGCAGTTCTTC CASSSDGGSYNEQFF
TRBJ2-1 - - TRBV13 TGTGCCAGCAGCACACCGAGGGACACCCCCTACAATGAGCAGTTCTTC CASSTPRDTPYNEQFF
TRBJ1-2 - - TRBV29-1 TGCAGTCTAACACGAACCTCGGGCACCTATGGCTACACCTTC CSLTRTSGTYGYTF
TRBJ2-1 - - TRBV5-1 TGCGCCAGCAGCGCCCTGGGGGGCGGGAGCAGAATCTCCTACAATGAGCAGTTCTTC CASSALGGGSRISYNEQFF
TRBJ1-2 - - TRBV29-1 TGCAGCGTTGGGGGGGTGAGGGGCTACACCTTC CSVGGVRGYTF
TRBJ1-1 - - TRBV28 TGTGCCAGCAGTCCAGGGGCGGGGGACACTGAAGCTTTCTTT CASSPGAGDTEAFF
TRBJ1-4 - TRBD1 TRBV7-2 TGTGCCAGCAGCTCCCGGGACAGGGGGGGAAAACTGTTTTTT CASSSRDRGGKLFF
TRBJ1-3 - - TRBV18 TGTGCCAGCTCACCTGGGGCAGGAAACACCATATATTTT CASSPGAGNTIYF
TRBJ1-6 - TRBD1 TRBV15 TGTGCCACCAGCAGGGACAGGTCCTTGACACCCCTCCACTTT CATSRDRSLTPLHF
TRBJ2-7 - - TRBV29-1 TGCAGCGCGGGACACCACGAGCAGTACTTC CSAGHHEQYF
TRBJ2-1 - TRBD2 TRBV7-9 TGTGCCAGCAGCAAGGAAAGCGGGGGGGCTCTAGATAATGAGCAGTTCTTC CASSKESGGALDNEQFF
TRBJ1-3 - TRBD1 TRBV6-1 TGTGCCAGCAGTGGAGCTTGGGGACAGGGGGCTAACACCATATATTTT CASSGAWGQGANTIYF
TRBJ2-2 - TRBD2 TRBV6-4 TGTGCCAGCAGTGACTCGTGGACTAGCTTAACCGGGGAGCTGTTTTTT CASSDSWTSLTGELFF
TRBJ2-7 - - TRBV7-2 TGTGCCAGCAGCCCCGACGGGGCCAGAGACGAGCAGTACTTC CASSPDGARDEQYF
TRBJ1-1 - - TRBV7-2 TGTGCCAGCAGCTTAAGATGGGTGAACACTGAAGCTTTCTTT CASSLRWVNTEAFF
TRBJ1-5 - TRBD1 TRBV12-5 TGTGCTAGTGAAGCCCGCGGACAGGGGAACGTTGGCAATCAGCCCCAGCATTTT CASEARGQGNVGNQPQHF